The T cell receptor beta chain described here comes from a study of T-cell memory formation after mild COVID-19. General study results and limits: Second-wave clones with a day 37 peak had unconfirmed SARS-CoV-2 specificity. CM and EM subsets held most contracting CD4+ clones; EMRA held CD8+ ones. Pre-infection memory held some responding clones, suggesting pre-existing cross-reactive T cells responded.

5'RACE with constant-segment primers built TCRalpha and TCRbeta cDNA libraries with UMIs. TCRdb re-called the 5' RACE reads through MiXCR, storing one row per CDR3 protein. The sample lists fewer than 250,000 distinct CDR3 sequences, over 9.5% occurring once. Trimming removed 0 bases at V and 10 bases at J, with 29 bases between. The CDR3 contains 19 residues. The germline CDR1 and CDR2 sequences are LGHNA and YNFKEQ. Notes on this clonotype: What it binds is unknown.

The material sequenced was PBMCs or a T cell subset sorted from them (not recorded which). The chain uses TRBV4-2 and TRBJ2-3, with D possibly TRBD2 on 5 matching bases. This TCR came from a man in his late teens or twenties who had mild COVID-19 (a few samples of this study predate the infection). Cell type and time point are not known. In DNA, the CDR3 is TGTGCCAGCAGCCAAGATGCCTACCGAGGGTCAACACCGCAGCCGTCGCAGTATTTT. It specifies CASSQDAYRGSTPQPSQYF.